These 12 T cell receptor beta chains were sequenced from one sample in a study of shared clonotypes between healthy human individuals. The method was immunoSEQ multiplex PCR; TCRdb's version includes in-frame clones alone and lacks a portion of them. The data show 2 million to 2.5 million clones, 90% to 95% seen once. The sample taken for sequencing was naive CD4+ T cells from PBMCs. Subset noted: CD45RA+ positively selected. The source is a man younger than 35 in good health. Some clones in this sample may be carry-over from other donors' samples.

The chain carries TRBV2 and TRBJ2-2; TRBD2 matches 11 bases. The CDR3 runs to 16 residues. J lost 5 bases, V lost 6 bases, and 8 bases had no gene match. CDR1 is SNHLY, CDR2 FYNNEI, per germline. CDR3 region: CASRPLAGARTGELFF. The CDR3 nucleotides read TGTGCCAGCAGGCCACTAGCGGGAGCGAGGACCGGGGAGCTGTTTTTT.

The V and J genes are TRBV12-5 and TRBJ2-5; TRBD1 matches 8 bases. The CDR3 length is 14 residues. The V gene end was trimmed by 5 bases and the J gene end by 5 bases; junction bases not matched to a gene: 7. Germline-derived CDR1 and CDR2 are LGHNT and FRNRAP. CDR3: CASGSQGARETQYF. CDR3 DNA: TGTGCTAGTGGTAGTCAGGGGGCTAGGGAGACCCAGTACTTC.

The rearrangement uses TRBV14 and TRBJ2-5; D perhaps matches TRBD1 (6 bases). The CDR3 is 17 amino acids. The germline V and J ends were trimmed by 1 base and 2 bases, with 17 bases remaining between them. In germline, CDR1 is SGHDN, CDR2 FVKESK. This CDR3 is CASSQGRDTLGQETQYF. The CDR3 nucleotides read TGTGCCAGCAGCCAAGGACGGGACACTCTGGGGCAAGAGACCCAGTACTTC. The full variable domain, with the rest looked up from reference TRBV14 and TRBJ2-5, is EAGVTQFPSHSVIEKGQTVTLRCDPISGHDNLYWYRRVMGKEIKFLLHFVKESKQDESGMPNNRFLAERTGGTYSTLKVQPAELEDSGVYFCASSQGRDTLGQETQYFGPGTRLLVL.

The CDR3, as DNA: TGTGCCAGCGCTGAAAACCCTCGGGACAGGGGGCATGGCTACACCTTC. Its protein product is CASAENPRDRGHGYTF. The J gene is TRBJ1-2, the V gene TRBV18; TRBD1 aligns across 12 bases. This CDR3 comprises 16 residues. Germline V gene data show CDR1 as KGHSH and CDR2 as LQKENI. J gave up 6 bases and V 8 bases, and 13 bases lay outside the gene matches.

J is TRBJ2-7 and V is TRBV10-1, with no clear D. V was trimmed by 2 bases and J by 0 bases, leaving 11 bases between them. CDR1 and CDR2 (germline): WNHNN, SYGVQD (reference sequence). This CDR3 is 15 amino acids long. This CDR3 is CASSEPVGSSYEQYF. The CDR3 coding sequence is TGCGCCAGCAGTGAGCCAGTGGGTAGCTCCTACGAGCAGTACTTC.

The CDR3 reads CASSGRLANAYNEQFF. As DNA, the CDR3 is TGTGCCAGCAGCGGACGTTTAGCTAATGCCTACAATGAGCAGTTCTTC. The chain recombines TRBV7-9 with TRBJ2-1; D remains ambiguous. CDR3 length: 16 residues. V lost 5 bases and J 2 bases, leaving 16 bases between the germline ends. CDR1 SEHNR and CDR2 FQNEAQ come from the germline V gene (reference sequence).

Only one count was recorded for this clone. V gene TRBV5-6 combines with J gene TRBJ2-4, with D possibly TRBD1 on 6 matching bases. Per the germline V gene, CDR1 is SGHDT and CDR2 is YYEEEE. This CDR3 has 16 residues. Trimming removed 3 bases at V and 0 bases at J, with 13 bases between. Written as DNA, the CDR3 is TGTGCCAGCAGCTCTGACAGGCCGAAAGCCAAAAACATTCAGTACTTC. It translates to CASSSDRPKAKNIQYF.

The chain recombines TRBV6-1 with TRBJ2-1, with D maybe TRBD2 (6 bases). CDR1 MNHNS and CDR2 SASEGT come from the germline V gene. CDR3 length: 14 amino acids. The V gene lost 4 bases and the J gene lost 7 bases, with 14 bases spanning the gap. The CDR3 DNA sequence: TGTGCCAGCAGTGTACCGGGACTTCGAAATGAGCAGTTCTTC. This sequence encodes CASSVPGLRNEQFF.

CDR3 bases: TGTGCCAGCACCTTGGAGACAGGGCAGATCTATGGCTACACCTTC. It yields the protein CASTLETGQIYGYTF. This chain joins TRBV6-1 and TRBJ1-2; 7 bases match TRBD1. The CDR3 covers 15 residues. Losses at the gene ends were 7 bases for V and 4 bases for J; bases not matched to a gene: 12. Germline CDR1 MNHNS, CDR2 SASEGT.

The chain joins TRBV28 to TRBJ2-2; 15 bases map to TRBD2. The germline V gene encodes CDR1 MDHEN and CDR2 SYDVKM. V shed 6 bases, J shed 0 bases, and the junction held 8 bases outside the gene matches. This CDR3 region has 19 residues. This chain's CDR3 is CASSKPGLAGGANTGELFF. As DNA, the CDR3 is TGTGCCAGCAGCAAACCGGGACTAGCGGGAGGCGCGAACACCGGGGAGCTGTTTTTT.

The rearrangement joins TRBV18 to TRBJ2-3; D gene ambiguous. The V gene lost 4 bases and the J gene lost 3 bases, with 8 bases spanning the gap. Germline V gene lookup returns CDR1 KGHSH and CDR2 LQKENI. This CDR3 has 13 residues. The CDR3 spells CASSRSVTDTQYF. In DNA form, the CDR3 reads TGTGCCAGCTCACGATCAGTTACAGATACGCAGTATTTT. Combining the CDR3 with reference TRBV18 and TRBJ2-3 gives the whole variable domain NAGVMQNPRHLVRRRGQEARLRCSPMKGHSHVYWYRQLPEEGLKFMVYLQKENIIDESGMPKERFSAEFPKEGPSILRIQQVVRGDSAAYFCASSRSVTDTQYFGPGTRLTVL.

The chain links TRBV6-5 to TRBJ2-5; TRBD1 aligns across 8 bases. J was trimmed by 5 bases and V by 0 bases; bases with no gene match: 5. The CDR3 sequence is 15 residues long. The germline V gene has CDR1 MNHEY and CDR2 SVGAGI. The CDR3 coding sequence is TGTGCCAGCAGTTACTCGCAGGGGGCAGCGGAGACCCAGTACTTC. Its translation is CASSYSQGAAETQYF.